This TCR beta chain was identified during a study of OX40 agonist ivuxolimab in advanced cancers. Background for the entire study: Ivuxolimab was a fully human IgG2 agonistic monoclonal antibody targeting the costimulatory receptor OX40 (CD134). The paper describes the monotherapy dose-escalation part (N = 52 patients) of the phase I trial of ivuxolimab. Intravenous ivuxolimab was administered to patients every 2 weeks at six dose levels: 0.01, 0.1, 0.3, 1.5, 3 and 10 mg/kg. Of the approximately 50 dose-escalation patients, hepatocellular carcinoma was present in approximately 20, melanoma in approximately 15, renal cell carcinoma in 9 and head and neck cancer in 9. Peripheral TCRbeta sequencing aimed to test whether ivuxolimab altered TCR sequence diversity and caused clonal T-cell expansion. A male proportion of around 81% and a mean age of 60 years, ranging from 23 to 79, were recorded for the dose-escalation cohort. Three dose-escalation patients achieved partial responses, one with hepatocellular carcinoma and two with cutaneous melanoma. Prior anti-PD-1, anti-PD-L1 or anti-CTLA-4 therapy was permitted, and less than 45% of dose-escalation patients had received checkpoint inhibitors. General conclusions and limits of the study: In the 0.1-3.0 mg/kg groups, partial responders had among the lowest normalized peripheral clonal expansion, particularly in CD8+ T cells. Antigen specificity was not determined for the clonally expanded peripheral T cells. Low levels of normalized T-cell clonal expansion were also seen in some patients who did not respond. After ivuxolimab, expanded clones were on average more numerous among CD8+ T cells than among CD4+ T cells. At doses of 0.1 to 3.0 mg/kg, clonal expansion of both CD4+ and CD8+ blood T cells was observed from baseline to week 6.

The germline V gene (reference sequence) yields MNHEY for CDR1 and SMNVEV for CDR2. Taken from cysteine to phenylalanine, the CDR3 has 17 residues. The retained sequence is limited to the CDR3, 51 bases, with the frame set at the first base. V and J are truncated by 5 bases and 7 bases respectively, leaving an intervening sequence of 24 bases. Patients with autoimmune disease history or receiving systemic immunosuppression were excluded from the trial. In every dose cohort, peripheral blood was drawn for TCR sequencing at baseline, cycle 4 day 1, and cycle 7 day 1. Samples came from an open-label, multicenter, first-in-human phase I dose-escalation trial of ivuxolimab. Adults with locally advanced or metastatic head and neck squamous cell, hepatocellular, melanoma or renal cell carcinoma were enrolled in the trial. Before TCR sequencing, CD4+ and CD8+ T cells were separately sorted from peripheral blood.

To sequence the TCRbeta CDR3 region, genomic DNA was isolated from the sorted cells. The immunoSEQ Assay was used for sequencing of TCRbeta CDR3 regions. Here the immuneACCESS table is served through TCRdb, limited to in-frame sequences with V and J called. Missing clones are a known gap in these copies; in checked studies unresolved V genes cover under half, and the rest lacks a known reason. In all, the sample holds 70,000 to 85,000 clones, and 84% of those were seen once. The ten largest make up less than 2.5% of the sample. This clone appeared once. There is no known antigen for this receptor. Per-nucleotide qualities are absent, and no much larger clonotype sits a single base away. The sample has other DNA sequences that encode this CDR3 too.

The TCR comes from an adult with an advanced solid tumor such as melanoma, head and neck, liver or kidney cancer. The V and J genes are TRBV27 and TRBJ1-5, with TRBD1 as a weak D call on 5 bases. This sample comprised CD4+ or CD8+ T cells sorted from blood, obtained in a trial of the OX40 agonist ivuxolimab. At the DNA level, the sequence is TGTGCCAGCAGTCTAAACCAGCGCAGGGAGGCGAGCCAGCCCCAGCATTTT. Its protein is CASSLNQRREASQPQHF.